The 17 T cell receptor beta chains in this list originate from one sample, sequenced in a study of blood T cell repertoires in COVID-19. Method: immunoSEQ multiplex PCR; TCRdb's copy keeps in-frame clones and lacks some. The table includes around 200,000 clones, 90% detected once. Sequencing used peripheral blood. These receptors all stem from a man between 45 and 60 years old with acute or convalescent COVID-19.

The rearrangement links TRBV24-1 to TRBJ1-5, with a weak D call TRBD1 (5 bases). The CDR3 extends over 13 amino acids. Germline CDR1 reads KGHDR; CDR2 reads SFDVKD. The ends were cut back, 9 bases at V and 7 bases at J, with 15 bases in the middle. This CDR3 is CATRAGGTQPQHF. The DNA for the CDR3 is TGTGCCACCCGAGCCGGGGGAACGCAGCCCCAGCATTTT.

The chain is built from TRBV30 and TRBJ1-6; 7 nucleotides line up with TRBD1. Trimming at V came to 4 bases and at J to 6 bases, leaving 3 bases not matched to a gene. The CDR3 contains 13 residues. Germline lookup yields CDR1 GTSNPN and CDR2 SVGIG (reference sequence). The CDR3 nucleotides are TGTGCCTGGAACCGGGACAGTAATTCACCCCTCCACTTT. It translates to CAWNRDSNSPLHF.

V gene TRBV5-1 combines with J gene TRBJ1-2; perhaps TRBD1 as D (5 bases). From germline, CDR1 is SGHRS and CDR2 YFSETQ. Trimming pared 0 bases from V and 4 bases from J, leaving 13 bases between. CDR3 length equals 15 residues. CDR3 DNA sequence: TGCGCCAGCAGCTTGGGCAGCGGGGGTAGCTATGGCTACACCTTC. Amino acid sequence: CASSLGSGGSYGYTF.

The gene calls are TRBV5-5 and TRBJ2-3, with a tentative D call TRBD2 (6 bases). In germline, CDR1 is SGHKS, CDR2 YYEKEE (reference sequence). V gave up 0 bases and J gave up 1 base, with 9 bases separating them. The CDR3 covers 15 residues. CDR3 protein: CASSLGWGGTDTQYF. CDR3 DNA sequence: TGTGCCAGCAGCTTGGGGTGGGGGGGCACAGATACGCAGTATTTT.

This clone was recorded only once. V gene TRBV20-1 combines with J gene TRBJ2-3; D ambiguous. The length of the CDR3 is 11 residues. V was shortened by 6 bases and J by 6 bases, with 10 bases between the two germline ends. In germline, CDR1 is DFQATT, CDR2 SNEGSKA (reference sequence). CDR3 sequence (DNA): TGCAGTGCCCACAGCTCCGATACGCAGTATTTT. This translates into CSAHSSDTQYF.

The V gene is TRBV30, the J gene TRBJ1-5; D is possibly TRBD1 (5 bases). The germline V and J ends were trimmed by 0 bases and 9 bases, with 15 bases remaining between them. Germline V CDR1 and CDR2: GTSNPN, SVGIG (reference sequence). The CDR3 totals 14 residues. CDR3 amino acids: CAWSVQGPAGPQHF. CDR3 DNA sequence: TGTGCCTGGAGTGTCCAGGGCCCAGCTGGGCCCCAGCATTTT.

This clone showed up just a few times. The CDR3 spells CASSFSGLNTGELFF. In DNA, the CDR3 is TGTGCCAGCAGCTTTAGCGGACTGAACACCGGGGAGCTGTTTTTT. This chain joins TRBV5-5 and TRBJ2-2; possibly TRBD2 for D (6 bases). The V gene's germline CDR1 is SGHKS and CDR2 YYEKEE (reference sequence). The CDR3 is 15 amino acids. The V gene lost 2 bases and the J gene lost 1 base, with 9 bases spanning the gap.

The gene calls are TRBV4-1 and TRBJ1-5, with a weak D call TRBD1 (6 bases). The CDR3 covers 15 residues. Germline CDR1 and CDR2: MGHRA and YSYEKL. V lost 0 bases and J lost 4, with 10 bases in between. CDR3 sequence: CASSQDSRGNQPQHF. As DNA, the CDR3 is TGCGCCAGCAGCCAAGATTCCAGGGGAAATCAGCCCCAGCATTTT.

The V and J genes are TRBV20-1 and TRBJ1-6; no firm D call. V lost 3 bases and J 7 bases, leaving 13 bases between the germline ends. The CDR3 contains 14 residues. The germline gives CDR1 DFQATT, CDR2 SNEGSKA (reference sequence). The CDR3 spells CSASIRLQNSPLHF. Here the CDR3 DNA reads TGCAGTGCTAGTATCAGGCTACAAAATTCACCCCTCCACTTT.

The chain combines TRBV2 with TRBJ1-4, with D perhaps TRBD1 (6 bases). The germline V gene encodes CDR1 SNHLY and CDR2 FYNNEI. V was cut by 9 bases and J by 5 bases, with 13 bases left in between. The CDR3 runs 13 residues. The CDR3 here is CARKDSPNEKLFF. CDR3 nucleotides: TGTGCCAGGAAGGACAGCCCGAATGAAAAACTGTTTTTT.

This sequence joins TRBV11-1 and TRBJ2-7; maybe TRBD2 (6 bases). The CDR3 consists of 13 residues. Germline loops: CDR1 SGHAT, CDR2 FQDESV (reference sequence). V lost 2 bases and J 6 bases, leaving 11 bases between the germline ends. The CDR3 loop is CASSLRLGGEQYF. Here the CDR3 DNA reads TGTGCCAGCAGCTTAAGACTCGGGGGCGAGCAGTACTTC.

J is TRBJ2-5 and V is TRBV28; TRBD1 is a possible D gene (5 bases). The germline CDR1 and CDR2 sequences are MDHEN and SYDVKM. V lost 4 bases and J 5 bases, leaving 8 bases between the germline ends. This CDR3 region has 12 residues. CDR3 DNA: TGTGCCAGCAGTTGGGGCGAGGAGACCCAGTACTTC. It yields the protein CASSWGEETQYF.

The V gene is TRBV9, the J gene TRBJ2-3; TRBD2 matches 10 bases. Looked up from germline, CDR1 is SGDLS and CDR2 is YYNGEE. J lost 5 bases, V lost 1 base, and 10 bases had no gene match. The CDR3 runs 17 residues. CDR3 nucleotides: TGTGCCAGCAGCGTACTAGCGGGAGTGACGACCGAAGATACGCAGTATTTT. This translates into CASSVLAGVTTEDTQYF.

The chain has TRBV20-1 and TRBJ2-3, with 10 bases matching TRBD2. The length of the CDR3 is 15 residues. The germline V gene encodes CDR1 DFQATT and CDR2 SNEGSKA (reference sequence). V lost 6 bases, J lost 7 bases, and 13 bases stayed unmatched. The CDR3 region is CSASLLAGAGYTQYF. CDR3 DNA sequence: TGCAGTGCCAGTCTTCTAGCGGGGGCCGGATATACGCAGTATTTT.

This chain connects TRBV5-1 to TRBJ1-3; no firm D call. Trimming cost V 0 bases and J 4 bases, with 8 bases left between them. CDR1 is SGHRS and CDR2 is YFSETQ in the germline V gene. This CDR3 is built from 14 residues. CDR3 sequence: CASSLDRGGNTIYF. The DNA for the CDR3 is TGCGCCAGCAGCTTGGATCGCGGAGGAAACACCATATATTTT.

The chain carries TRBV2 and TRBJ2-1, with 11 bases that match TRBD1. The CDR3 runs to 16 residues. Looked up from germline, CDR1 is SNHLY and CDR2 is FYNNEI. After removal of 2 bases from V and 10 bases from J, the junction contained 10 bases not matched to a gene. The CDR3 region is CASSEWDRGTLNEQFF. CDR3 sequence (DNA): TGTGCCAGCAGTGAATGGGACAGGGGGACCCTTAACGAGCAGTTCTTC.

J is TRBJ2-5 and V is TRBV18; 7 nucleotides align to TRBD1. V was pared by 3 bases and J by 1 base, with 8 bases of the junction left unmatched. Germline V gene data show CDR1 as KGHSH and CDR2 as LQKENI. The CDR3 runs 16 residues. DNA for the CDR3: TGTGCCAGCTCACCTACTCTGGGACAGACCCAAGAGACCCAGTACTTC. It is translated as CASSPTLGQTQETQYF.